The T cell receptor beta chain described here comes from a study of response to subunit inactivated influenza vaccine. TCRdb passed the RT-PCR reads through MiXCR, listing each CDR3 protein once. The sample consists of about 570,000 distinct CDR3 sequences, about 11% of them appearing once. This same sample was also part of a study on T cells expressing NK-cell markers. That source adds: For TCR beta, cDNA was produced by 5'RACE template switching with UMIs. The authors derived TCR beta repertoires from sorted CD3+CD56+NKG2C+, CD3+CD56+NKG2C- and CD3+CD56-NKG2C+ T cells. Once again these clonotypes came out on top in the CD3+CD56-NKG2C+ fraction of a few donors.

This clonotype was obtained from a man aged 50 to 60 who received an inactivated influenza vaccine. Sequencing was performed on PBMCs from blood, taken on the day of vaccination.

The CDR3 region is CASSGGGLTTYEQYF. CDR3 DNA: TGTGCCAGTAGTGGCGGTGGACTGACTACCTACGAGCAGTACTTC. The gene calls are TRBV19 and TRBJ2-7; tentatively, D is TRBD2 (5 bases). The CDR3 loop spans 15 amino acids. Germline loops: CDR1 LNHDA, CDR2 SQIVND (reference sequence). V lost 5 bases, J lost 2 bases, and 16 bases lay in between.